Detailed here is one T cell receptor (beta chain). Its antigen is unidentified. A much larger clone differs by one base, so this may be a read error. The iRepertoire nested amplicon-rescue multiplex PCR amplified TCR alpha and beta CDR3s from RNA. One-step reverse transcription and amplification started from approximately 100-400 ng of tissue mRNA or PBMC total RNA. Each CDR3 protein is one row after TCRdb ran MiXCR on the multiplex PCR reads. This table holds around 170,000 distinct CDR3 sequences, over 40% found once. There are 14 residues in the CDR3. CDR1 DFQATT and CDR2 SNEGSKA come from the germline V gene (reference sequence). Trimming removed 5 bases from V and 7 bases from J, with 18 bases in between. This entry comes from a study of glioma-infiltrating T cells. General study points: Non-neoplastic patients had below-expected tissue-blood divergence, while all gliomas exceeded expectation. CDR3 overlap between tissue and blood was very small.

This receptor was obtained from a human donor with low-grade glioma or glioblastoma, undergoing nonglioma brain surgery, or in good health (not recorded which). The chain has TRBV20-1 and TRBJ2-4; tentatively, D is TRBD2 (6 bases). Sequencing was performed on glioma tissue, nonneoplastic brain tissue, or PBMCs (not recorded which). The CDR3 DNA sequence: TGCAGTGCTGAAACAGAGAGAGGGAGGAACATTCAGTACTTC. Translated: CSAETERGRNIQYF.